This T cell receptor (beta chain) stems from a study of T cells in Graves' hyperthyroidism and ophthalmopathy. Amplification targeted TCR beta CDR3 regions from RNA transcripts. Initially, a first-round RT-PCR of the TCR CDR3 employed the HTBI primer set. TCRdb redid the calling of the multiplex PCR reads with MiXCR, one entry per CDR3 protein. The sample includes some 440,000 distinct CDR3 sequences, more than 15% of them seen just once. Many counts were recorded for this clonotype. CDR3 length: 15 residues. In germline, CDR1 is MNHEY, CDR2 SMNVEV (reference sequence). J gave up 6 bases and V 5 bases, and 12 bases lay outside the gene matches.

Material: blood. V gene TRBV27 combines with J gene TRBJ2-5; TRBD1 matches at 7 bases. This receptor was taken from a woman in her late teens or twenties with Graves' hyperthyroidism. The CDR3, as DNA: TGTGCCAGCAGTCTAACCCCGACAGGGATGAAGACCCAGTACTTC. Its translation: CASSLTPTGMKTQYF.